This entry lists 21 T cell receptor beta chains sequenced from one sample in a study of shared clonotypes between healthy human individuals. Assay used: immunoSEQ multiplex PCR; TCRdb lists only in-frame clones, some missing. The sample contains some 2,500,000 clones, about nine tenths of which appear only once. The sample consisted of naive CD4+ T cells from PBMCs. Subset in this sample: CD45RA+ positively selected. The origin of the receptors is a man younger than 35 in good health. Some clones in this sample may be carry-over from other donors' samples.

V is TRBV7-3 and J is TRBJ2-3, with D perhaps matching TRBD2 (6 bases). V was trimmed by 3 bases and J by 7 bases, leaving 11 bases between them. The germline V gene encodes CDR1 SGHTA and CDR2 FQGTGA. The CDR3 covers 13 residues. This chain's CDR3 is CASSLTRGNTQYF. The CDR3 coding sequence is TGTGCCAGCAGCTTGACTAGGGGTAATACGCAGTATTTT.

This sequence joins TRBV5-1 and TRBJ2-7, with TRBD2 matching 9 bases. Germline CDR1 and CDR2: SGHRS and YFSETQ. Trimming took 5 bases from V and 6 from J; bases not matched to a gene: 21. This CDR3 comprises 18 residues. As DNA, the CDR3 is TGCGCCAGCAGGTCCGGGACACACACGGCGGGAGGGAACCGCGAGCAGTACTTC. Residues: CASRSGTHTAGGNREQYF.

There are a few counts of this clone. V gene TRBV9 combines with J gene TRBJ1-5; D uncertain. Deletions cut 0 bases from V and 5 bases from J, with 9 bases between. CDR1 and CDR2 (germline): SGDLS, YYNGEE. CDR3 size: 14 residues. This chain's CDR3 is CASSVDMTDQPQHF. Here the CDR3 DNA reads TGTGCCAGCAGCGTAGATATGACCGATCAGCCCCAGCATTTT.

The V gene is TRBV27, the J gene TRBJ1-2; a weak D match, TRBD1 (5 bases). V was trimmed by 7 bases and J by 10 bases, leaving 25 bases between them. The CDR3 length is 15 residues. CDR1 is MNHEY and CDR2 is SMNVEV in the germline V gene (reference sequence). The CDR3 loop is CASMALRGRVTAYTF. The CDR3 DNA reads TGTGCCAGCATGGCCCTAAGGGGCAGGGTCACAGCCTACACCTTC.

CDR3 sequence: CAITRPGGEQFF. The CDR3 DNA follows: TGTGCCATCACCCGTCCCGGGGGAGAGCAGTTCTTC. The V and J genes are TRBV10-3 and TRBJ2-1; D perhaps matches TRBD2 (6 bases). The CDR3 contains 12 residues. V lost 7 bases to trimming and J lost 10 bases, with 14 bases between them. Germline V gene data show CDR1 as ENHRY and CDR2 as SYGVKD.

The chain recombines TRBV28 with TRBJ1-3; D gene uncertain. V was cut by 5 bases and J by 2 bases, with 16 bases left in between. Germline V gene sequence: CDR1 MDHEN, CDR2 SYDVKM. The CDR3 has 16 amino acids. CDR3 nucleotides: TGTGCCAGCAGTCGATGGACGCGGTCTACTGGAAACACCATATATTTT. Its translation is CASSRWTRSTGNTIYF.

This clone occurred once. The chain links TRBV28 to TRBJ2-3; a possible D gene is TRBD2 (6 bases). Trimming stripped 3 bases from V and 9 bases from J, with 7 bases between. Germline CDR1 MDHEN, CDR2 SYDVKM. The CDR3 runs to 11 residues. The CDR3 sequence is CASSFAGTQYF. The CDR3 nucleotides read TGTGCCAGCAGTTTTGCGGGGACGCAGTATTTT.

This chain uses TRBV5-1 with TRBJ2-3; D may correspond to TRBD1 or TRBD2 (6 bases each). The germline V gene has CDR1 SGHRS and CDR2 YFSETQ. V was clipped by 4 bases and J by 10 bases, with 19 bases between them. CDR3 length equals 14 residues. This CDR3 reads CASSPDTGGLPQYF. CDR3 DNA: TGCGCCAGCAGCCCAGACACCGGGGGCCTTCCGCAGTATTTT.

This chain links TRBV11-2 with TRBJ2-1; D unclear. V shed 6 bases and J shed 7 bases, with 19 bases lying between them. This CDR3 is built from 15 residues. Germline CDR1 and CDR2: SGHAT and FQNNGV. This CDR3 reads CASSSGFVEENEQFF. The CDR3 nucleotides are TGTGCCAGCAGTTCTGGGTTTGTCGAGGAGAATGAGCAGTTCTTC.

The rearrangement joins TRBV19 to TRBJ1-5; D unresolved. The CDR3 runs 15 residues. Germline CDR1 and CDR2: LNHDA and SQIVND (reference sequence). V lost 3 bases, J lost 0 bases, and 9 bases lay in between. The CDR3 here is CASSMNKISNQPQHF. The CDR3, as DNA: TGTGCCAGTAGTATGAATAAGATTAGCAATCAGCCCCAGCATTTT.

This chain links TRBV27 with TRBJ2-7, with D perhaps TRBD1 (5 bases). Trimming shortened V by 6 bases and J by 4 bases, and 19 bases separated the two germline ends. CDR3 length equals 15 residues. The germline gives CDR1 MNHEY, CDR2 SMNVEV (reference sequence). The CDR3: CASRPQGRTVYEQYF. Here the CDR3 DNA reads TGTGCCAGCAGACCCCAGGGCAGGACGGTTTACGAGCAGTACTTC.

V usage is TRBV5-4 and J usage is TRBJ2-2; 12 bases line up with TRBD2. The CDR3 sequence is 17 residues long. CDR1 SGHNT and CDR2 YYREEE come from the germline V gene (reference sequence). J gave up 2 bases and V 7 bases, and 9 bases lay outside the gene matches. The CDR3 here is CASAISSGRENTGELFF. For the CDR3, the DNA is TGTGCCAGCGCGATCTCTAGCGGGAGGGAAAACACCGGGGAGCTGTTTTTT.

This clone was observed a single time. The V gene is TRBV7-3, the J gene TRBJ1-1; D is possibly TRBD1 (6 bases). This CDR3 comprises 17 residues. The germline gives CDR1 SGHTA, CDR2 FQGTGA. V lost 2 bases to trimming and J lost 4 bases, with 20 bases between them. Here the CDR3 reads CASSLLSYSGAGTEAFF. The CDR3 coding sequence is TGTGCCAGCAGCTTACTCTCTTATTCGGGGGCAGGCACTGAAGCTTTCTTT.

V usage is TRBV25-1 and J usage is TRBJ1-1; a weak D match, TRBD1 (6 bases). Germline assignment: CDR1 MGHDK and CDR2 SYGVNS. V lost 4 bases, J lost 3 bases, and 12 bases lay in between. This CDR3 is built from 14 residues. The CDR3 coding sequence is TGTGCCAGCAGTGGAACCACAGGGCACACTGAAGCTTTCTTT. Translated: CASSGTTGHTEAFF. Full variable domain (missing parts from reference TRBV25-1 and TRBJ1-1): EADIYQTPRYLVIGTGKKITLECSQTMGHDKMYWYQQDPGMELHLIHYSYGVNSTEKGDLSSESTVSRIRTEHFPLTLESARPSHTSQYLCASSGTTGHTEAFFGQGTRLTVV.

In this sample, this clone turned up a few times. This chain joins TRBV7-9 and TRBJ1-1, with 7 positions matching TRBD1. CDR1 SEHNR and CDR2 FQNEAQ come from the germline V gene (reference sequence). Trimming took 6 bases from V and 5 from J; bases not matched to a gene: 6. This CDR3 has 13 amino acids. This CDR3 is CASSDTRGTEAFF. For the CDR3, the DNA is TGTGCCAGCAGTGACACCAGGGGGACTGAAGCTTTCTTT.

The chain has TRBV6-1 and TRBJ2-5; 10 bases agree with TRBD2. The germline gives CDR1 MNHNS, CDR2 SASEGT. J was trimmed by 2 bases and V by 8 bases; bases with no gene match: 8. This CDR3 spans 15 amino acids. In DNA, the CDR3 is TGTGCCAGCGTAAGGACTAGCGGCGTGCAAGAGACCCAGTACTTC. Amino acids: CASVRTSGVQETQYF.

The chain uses TRBV5-1 and TRBJ1-4; unclear D gene. The CDR3 spans 15 residues. The V end lost 5 bases, the J end lost 0 bases, and 11 bases lay between the germline ends. CDR1 SGHRS and CDR2 YFSETQ come from the germline V gene. In DNA, the CDR3 is TGCGCCAGCAGACATTATTCACCAACTAATGAAAAACTGTTTTTT. It specifies CASRHYSPTNEKLFF.

The V and J genes are TRBV7-3 and TRBJ1-1, with no clear D. Germline CDR1 and CDR2: SGHTA and FQGTGA. The CDR3 runs to 18 residues. Deletions cut 5 bases from V and 0 bases from J, with 22 bases between. CDR3 region: CASSRLPSADPMNTEAFF. In nucleotides, the CDR3 is TGTGCCAGCAGCCGACTACCTTCCGCGGATCCTATGAACACTGAAGCTTTCTTT.

The chain has TRBV7-6 and TRBJ2-7; 10 nucleotides align to TRBD2. The CDR3 loop spans 14 amino acids. Germline trimming cut 2 bases from V and 4 bases from J; bases unmatched to any gene: 2. Germline assignment: CDR1 SGHVS and CDR2 FNYEAQ. CDR3 sequence: CASSLMTSGYEQYF. The CDR3 coding sequence is TGTGCCAGCAGCTTAATGACTAGCGGGTACGAGCAGTACTTC. The full variable domain, in which reference TRBV7-6 and TRBJ2-7 provide the parts outside the CDR3, is GAGVSQSPRYKVTKRGQDVALRCDPISGHVSLYWYRQALGQGPEFLTYFNYEAQQDKSGLPNDRFSAERPEGSISTLTIQRTEQRDSAMYRCASSLMTSGYEQYFGPGTRLTVT.

The table lists this clone with a count of one. V usage is TRBV5-1 and J usage is TRBJ2-7, with 7 nucleotides matching TRBD2. The CDR3 runs to 13 residues. With V trimmed by 5 bases and J by 3 bases, 5 bases remained unmatched. The germline V gene encodes CDR1 SGHRS and CDR2 YFSETQ. CDR3 loop: CASRWGGSYEQYF. CDR3 DNA sequence: TGCGCCAGCAGATGGGGCGGGAGCTACGAGCAGTACTTC.

The rearrangement joins TRBV15 to TRBJ2-5; perhaps D is TRBD1 or TRBD2 (5 bases each). This CDR3 contains 15 residues. Trimming removed 5 bases from V and 0 bases from J, with 13 bases in between. Germline assignment: CDR1 LNHNV and CDR2 YYDKDF (reference sequence). CDR3 region: CATSRDLRYQETQYF. The CDR3 nucleotides read TGTGCCACCAGCCGGGACCTCAGGTACCAAGAGACCCAGTACTTC.